This T cell receptor beta chain was profiled in a study of cytomegalovirus exposure and HLA in healthy donors. General study results and limits: Later analysis associated a missense DCLRE1C variant with TCR beta V- and J-gene trimming. It was assumed in the presence/absence analyses that sequencing depth was roughly uniform across donors.

A multiplex PCR was run with 60 Vbeta primers and 13 Jbeta primers. In the original workflow: Approximately 10 million shared chains were among approximately 80 million unique TCR beta chains counted in a later analysis. Profiling relied on immunoSEQ multiplex PCR, and the TCRdb table lists in-frame clones only, not all of them. For V, J and clone size, that table is used; D and trimming come from the DNA. Among about 94,000 clones listed, 7.6% were seen once. About this clone itself: What it recognizes is unknown.

The CDR3 contains 14 residues. V was trimmed by 8 bases and J by 1 base, leaving 12 bases between them. Germline V gene data show CDR1 as SGHRS and CDR2 as YFSETQ. Specimen: PBMCs. The chain carries TRBV5-1 and TRBJ2-2, with D possibly TRBD1 on 6 matching bases. The TCR comes from a man between 50 and 59 years old in good health and CMV-seronegative. CDR3 sequence reads: CASNPGQNTGELFF. CDR3 nucleotides: TGCGCCAGTAATCCGGGACAGAACACCGGGGAGCTGTTTTTT.